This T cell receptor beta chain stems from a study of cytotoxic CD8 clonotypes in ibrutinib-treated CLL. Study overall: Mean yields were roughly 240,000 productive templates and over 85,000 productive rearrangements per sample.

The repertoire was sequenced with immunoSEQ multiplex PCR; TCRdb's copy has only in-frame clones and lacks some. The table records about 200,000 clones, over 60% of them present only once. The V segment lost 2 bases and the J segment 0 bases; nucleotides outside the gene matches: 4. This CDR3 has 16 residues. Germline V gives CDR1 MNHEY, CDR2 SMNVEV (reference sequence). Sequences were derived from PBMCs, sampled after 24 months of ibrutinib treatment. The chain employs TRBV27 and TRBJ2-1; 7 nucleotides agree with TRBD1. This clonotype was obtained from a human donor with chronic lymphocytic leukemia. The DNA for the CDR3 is TGTGCCAGCAGTTTAGGGACAGCGAGCTCCTACAATGAGCAGTTCTTC. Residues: CASSLGTASSYNEQFF.